What follows are 27 T cell receptor beta chains derived from one specimen sequenced in a study of blood T cell repertoires in COVID-19. The repertoire was sequenced with immunoSEQ multiplex PCR; TCRdb's copy has only in-frame clones and lacks some. The sample records over 450,000 clones, 85% to 90% being singletons. Sequencing input: peripheral blood. The receptors shown here come from a woman in her fifties or sixties with COVID-19, enrolled during active disease.

This clone was found a few times. The chain has TRBV6-6 and TRBJ1-1; 11 nucleotides match TRBD1. The junction had 9 bases not matched to a gene; V was cut back by 6 bases and J by 6 bases. The CDR3 loop spans 15 amino acids. The germline V gene has CDR1 MNHNY and CDR2 SVGAGI (reference sequence). The CDR3 spells CASRWDRGVSPEAFF. The DNA for the CDR3 is TGTGCCAGCAGATGGGACAGGGGGGTTTCCCCTGAAGCTTTCTTT.

The chain carries TRBV10-3 and TRBJ1-2, with D perhaps matching TRBD1 (5 bases). This CDR3 has 14 residues. With 0 bases removed from V and 3 bases from J, the gap between germline ends came to 8 bases. Germline loops: CDR1 ENHRY, CDR2 SYGVKD. The CDR3: CAISESTRDYGYTF. In DNA, the CDR3 is TGTGCCATCAGTGAGTCGACCAGGGACTATGGCTACACCTTC.

This chain connects TRBV11-3 to TRBJ1-1, with D tentatively TRBD1 (5 bases). This CDR3 spans 12 amino acids. V was cut by 0 bases and J by 11 bases, with 10 bases left in between. Germline V CDR1 and CDR2: SGHNT, YENEEA. This CDR3 reads CASSLEGRPAFF. CDR3 nucleotide sequence: TGTGCCAGCAGCTTAGAGGGGCGTCCGGCTTTCTTT.

This clone was seen a single time. The chain has TRBV7-9 and TRBJ1-2, with D perhaps TRBD1 (5 bases). Per the germline V gene, CDR1 is SEHNR and CDR2 is FQNEAQ (reference sequence). The CDR3 length is 15 residues. V lost 7 bases, J lost 6 bases, and 21 bases lay in between. This chain's CDR3 is CASTVGGVEKNGYTF. The CDR3, as DNA: TGTGCCAGCACCGTGGGGGGGGTAGAGAAAAATGGCTACACCTTC.

The chain links TRBV7-2 to TRBJ1-5; TRBD1 might be the D (5 bases). The CDR3 has 16 residues. V was clipped by 5 bases and J by 0 bases, with 14 bases between them. Germline lookup yields CDR1 SGHTA and CDR2 FQGNSA. CDR3 in amino acids: CASSIIGGYSNQPQHF. The CDR3 DNA follows: TGTGCCAGCAGCATTATCGGGGGATATAGCAATCAGCCCCAGCATTTT.

This chain uses TRBV30 with TRBJ2-6, with D perhaps TRBD2 (6 bases). CDR3 length equals 15 residues. Germline lookup yields CDR1 GTSNPN and CDR2 SVGIG (reference sequence). With 0 bases removed from V and 0 bases from J, the gap between germline ends came to 6 bases. CDR3 amino acids: CAWSVGGSGANVLTF. The CDR3 DNA is TGTGCCTGGAGTGTCGGGGGCTCTGGGGCCAACGTCCTGACTTTC. The whole variable domain, filled in from reference TRBV30 and TRBJ2-6, reads SQTIHQWPATLVQPVGSPLSLECTVEGTSNPNLYWYRQAAGRGLQLLFYSVGIGQISSEVPQNLSASRPQDRQFILSSKKLLLSDSGFYLCAWSVGGSGANVLTFGAGSRLTVL.

This chain joins TRBV30 and TRBJ1-3, with D perhaps matching TRBD1 (6 bases). V was clipped by 4 bases and J by 8 bases, with 15 bases between them. Germline CDR1 and CDR2: GTSNPN and SVGIG (reference sequence). The CDR3 consists of 13 residues. The CDR3 region is CAWNTGSIDTIYF. DNA for the CDR3: TGTGCCTGGAACACAGGGAGTATCGACACCATATATTTT.

The gene calls are TRBV28 and TRBJ1-1; TRBD1 is a possible D gene (6 bases). CDR3 length: 13 residues. Trimming removed 5 bases from V and 5 bases from J, with 12 bases in between. From germline, CDR1 is MDHEN and CDR2 SYDVKM. CDR3: CASSPPQGTEAFF. The CDR3 coding sequence is TGTGCCAGCAGTCCTCCACAGGGAACTGAAGCTTTCTTT.

This clone was counted only a few times. The chain employs TRBV7-7 and TRBJ2-7, with D maybe TRBD2 (7 bases). Germline V gene data show CDR1 as SSHAT and CDR2 as FNYEAQ (reference sequence). The CDR3 totals 15 residues. V lost 5 bases and J 6 bases, leaving 20 bases between the germline ends. The CDR3 DNA reads TGTGCCAGCAGCCCGCTAGGCGGGGGCTTCCTCGAGCAGTACTTC. It codes for CASSPLGGGFLEQYF.

This clone was counted only a few times. The DNA for the CDR3 is TGCGCCAGCAGTGAACGGGGTCTGACGGAGCAGTACTTC. Translated: CASSERGLTEQYF. J is TRBJ2-7 and V is TRBV10-1; TRBD2 is a possible D gene (5 bases). Trimming removed 3 bases from V and 7 bases from J, with 13 bases in between. The CDR3 spans 13 residues. CDR1 WNHNN and CDR2 SYGVQD come from the germline V gene (reference sequence).

This clone has only one observation. The chain links TRBV29-1 to TRBJ1-2, with D possibly being TRBD1 (5 bases). CDR1 and CDR2 from the germline V gene are SQVTM and ANQGSEA. Between the trimmed V and J ends, which lost 2 bases and 6 bases, there was a span of 10 bases. This CDR3 is built from 12 residues. This CDR3 is CSVESVGDGYTF. CDR3 bases: TGCAGCGTTGAATCCGTAGGGGATGGCTACACCTTC.

The CDR3 spells CASSPGQGVTGYGYTF. Written as DNA, the CDR3 is TGTGCCAGTAGTCCGGGACAGGGGGTTACGGGCTATGGCTACACCTTC. This chain connects TRBV19 to TRBJ1-2; TRBD1 matches at 11 bases. V dropped 5 bases and J dropped 4; count of bases not matched to a gene: 9. CDR3 length: 16 amino acids. CDR1 and CDR2 (germline): LNHDA, SQIVND (reference sequence).

This chain links TRBV9 with TRBJ1-2; the match to TRBD1 covers 9 bases. Trimming took 3 bases from V and 8 from J; bases not matched to a gene: 11. The CDR3 contains 15 residues. Germline-derived CDR1 and CDR2 are SGDLS and YYNGEE. CDR3 residues: CASSAGGGQGGGYTF. CDR3 coding DNA: TGTGCCAGCAGCGCGGGTGGGGGACAGGGAGGAGGCTACACCTTC.

The chain couples TRBV30 to TRBJ2-2; 8 bases map to TRBD1. The germline V gene has CDR1 GTSNPN and CDR2 SVGIG (reference sequence). This CDR3 region has 15 residues. V shed 7 bases and J 1 base; nucleotides not matched to a gene: 8. The CDR3 coding sequence is TGTGCCTCCTCAGGGGGCAGGTTGAACACCGGGGAGCTGTTTTTT. Encoded protein: CASSGGRLNTGELFF.

The chain is built from TRBV3-1 (or the pseudogene TRBV3-2) and TRBJ1-3, with D perhaps matching TRBD1 (5 bases). This CDR3 region has 13 residues. Germline V lookup: CDR1 LGHDT, CDR2 YNNKEL (reference sequence). Trimming took 4 bases from V and 8 from J, leaving 12 bases between them. CDR3 loop: CASSPFGGHTIYF. In DNA form, the CDR3 reads TGTGCCAGCAGCCCCTTCGGGGGACACACCATATATTTT.

The chain employs TRBV13 and TRBJ2-3; 11 nucleotides match TRBD2. CDR3 length: 16 residues. Germline V gene lookup returns CDR1 PRHDT and CDR2 FYEKMQ (reference sequence). After removal of 0 bases from V and 5 bases from J, the junction contained 4 bases not matched to a gene. CDR3 sequence reads: CASSLGTSGAGDTQYF. Written as DNA, the CDR3 is TGTGCCAGCAGCTTAGGGACTAGCGGGGCCGGAGATACGCAGTATTTT.

The chain couples TRBV24-1 to TRBJ2-1; 8 bases match TRBD2. Trimming removed 2 bases from V and 4 bases from J; junction bases left unmatched: 9. The CDR3 loop spans 17 amino acids. Germline lookup yields CDR1 KGHDR and CDR2 SFDVKD. Here the CDR3 DNA reads TGTGCCACCAGTGATTCCCCCGGGAGGGGAGGATACAATGAGCAGTTCTTC. Amino acid sequence: CATSDSPGRGGYNEQFF.

The rearrangement uses TRBV18 and TRBJ1-5; TRBD1 matches 9 bases. This CDR3 has 16 amino acids. V gave up 3 bases and J gave up 4 bases; unmatched junction bases: 7. Germline CDR1 is KGHSH and CDR2 is LQKENI. The CDR3: CASSPSGTGPNQPQHF. The CDR3 bases are TGTGCCAGCTCACCTTCCGGGACAGGGCCGAATCAGCCCCAGCATTTT.

Here the CDR3 reads CASSRGLDQPQHF. Written as DNA, the CDR3 is TGTGCCAGCAGCAGGGGGCTGGATCAGCCCCAGCATTTT. This rearrangement joins TRBV2 to TRBJ1-5; TRBD1 matches 8 bases. The CDR3 covers 13 residues. Germline-derived CDR1 and CDR2 are SNHLY and FYNNEI. V lost 6 bases to trimming and J lost 5 bases; unmatched junction nucleotides: 3.

V usage is TRBV5-1 and J usage is TRBJ2-7; D gene unclear. V was pared by 4 bases and J by 5 bases, with 19 bases between. Germline V gene data show CDR1 as SGHRS and CDR2 as YFSETQ. The CDR3 has 15 amino acids. The CDR3 region has the DNA TGCGCCAGCAGCCAGGCTGGGCCTGTCCAGGACGAGCAGTACTTC. Its translation is CASSQAGPVQDEQYF.

This chain uses TRBV2 with TRBJ2-3; TRBD1 matches 8 bases. This CDR3 is 14 amino acids long. Trimming took 6 bases from V and 5 from J; bases not matched to a gene: 7. Germline assignment: CDR1 SNHLY and CDR2 FYNNEI. CDR3 nucleotide sequence: TGTGCCAGCAGCAGGGGGCTTGAATTAGATACGCAGTATTTT. This sequence encodes CASSRGLELDTQYF.

The V gene is TRBV28, the J gene TRBJ1-1; possibly TRBD1 for D (5 bases). Looked up from germline, CDR1 is MDHEN and CDR2 is SYDVKM. V lost 10 bases, J lost 4 bases, and 10 bases lay in between. This CDR3 is built from 11 residues. As DNA, the CDR3 is TGTGCCACCCAGGGTTCCACTGAAGCTTTCTTT. Residues: CATQGSTEAFF. The full variable domain, completed using reference TRBV28 and TRBJ1-1, is DVKVTQSSRYLVKRTGEKVFLECVQDMDHENMFWYRQDPGLGLRLIYFSYDVKMKEKGDIPEGYSVSREKKERFSLILESASTNQTSMYLCATQGSTEAFFGQGTRLTVV.

The genes are TRBV6-1 and TRBJ1-4; unclear D gene. Looked up from germline, CDR1 is MNHNS and CDR2 is SASEGT. The CDR3 has 19 amino acids. The V gene lost 0 bases and the J gene lost 2 bases, with 19 bases spanning the gap. Written as DNA, the CDR3 is TGTGCCAGCAGTGAAGCAAGCACTGACTATCGGAGGACTAATGAAAAACTGTTTTTT. This gives the protein CASSEASTDYRRTNEKLFF.

The chain carries TRBV11-2 and TRBJ2-7; TRBD1 agrees at 9 bases. Germline V gives CDR1 SGHAT, CDR2 FQNNGV. The CDR3 runs 15 residues. The ends lost 4 bases at V and 6 bases at J; junction bases unmatched: 10. DNA for the CDR3: TGTGCCAGCAGCTCGCGCGGGACAGGGACAGGCGAGCAGTACTTC. This gives the protein CASSSRGTGTGEQYF.

The CDR3 reads CASSFGEEAFF. The CDR3 bases are TGTGCCAGCAGTTTCGGAGAGGAAGCTTTCTTT. The chain links TRBV12-3 or TRBV12-4 to TRBJ1-1; D gene uncertain. V was cut by 3 bases and J by 8 bases, with 7 bases left in between. This CDR3 comprises 11 residues.

The chain couples TRBV30 to TRBJ1-3; possible D gene TRBD1, 6 bases. Trimming pared 2 bases from V and 0 bases from J, leaving 8 bases between. In germline, CDR1 is GTSNPN, CDR2 SVGIG (reference sequence). This CDR3 contains 14 residues. This chain's CDR3 is CAWSWTVSGNTIYF. CDR3 nucleotide sequence: TGTGCCTGGAGTTGGACAGTCTCTGGAAACACCATATATTTT.

This chain uses TRBV10-3 with TRBJ2-7; D might be TRBD1 (6 bases). CDR3 length equals 11 residues. Germline-derived CDR1 and CDR2 are ENHRY and SYGVKD. The V and J ends lost 11 bases and 4 bases respectively, with 12 bases between them. In DNA, the CDR3 is TGTGCCGTAGGAAGGGGGTACGAGCAGTACTTC. Encoded protein: CAVGRGYEQYF.